This passage covers 28 T cell receptor beta chains from one sample sequenced in a study of regulatory T cells in long-lasting Graves disease. The time point was: newly diagnosed GD, antithyroid drugs for less than 3 months. RNA from PBMCs was the source of the TCR library. The TCR beta library used iRepertoire HTBI primers with Arm-PCR amplification of CDR3. MiXCR was run by TCRdb on the multiplex PCR reads, yielding one entry per CDR3 protein. This table holds fewer than 450,000 distinct CDR3 sequences, around 16% found once. In addition, the sample was reused for a study of T cells in Graves' hyperthyroidism and ophthalmopathy.

The sequencing used peripheral blood mononuclear cells (PBMCs), collected at new diagnosis, from a patient treated with antithyroid drugs. The receptors were sampled from a woman in her 40s with Graves disease.

There are a few counts of this clonotype. The chain combines TRBV28 with TRBJ2-3; D is possibly TRBD1 (5 bases). CDR1 MDHEN and CDR2 SYDVKM come from the germline V gene. CDR3 length equals 15 residues. V lost 1 base and J 4 bases, leaving 12 bases between the germline ends. The CDR3 sequence: CASSLFQGVADTQYF. The CDR3 coding sequence is TGTGCCAGCAGTTTATTCCAGGGCGTCGCAGATACGCAGTATTTT.

This clonotype occurred many times. The chain carries TRBV19 and TRBJ1-6; no firm D call. The CDR3 is made up of 13 amino acids. Germline V gene sequence: CDR1 LNHDA, CDR2 SQIVND (reference sequence). V was shortened by 3 bases and J by 5 bases, with 5 bases between the two germline ends. The chain's CDR3 is CASSIRDNSPLHF. The DNA for the CDR3 is TGTGCCAGTAGTATCCGGGATAATTCACCCCTCCACTTT.

This clonotype has a handful of counts. The chain employs TRBV19 and TRBJ2-7; 12 nucleotides align to TRBD1. Germline V gene sequence: CDR1 LNHDA, CDR2 SQIVND (reference sequence). The CDR3 has 15 residues. The V and J ends lost 5 bases and 3 bases, in that order; junction bases with no gene match: 5. CDR3 sequence: CASSAGQGAGYEQYF. CDR3 coding DNA: TGTGCCAGTAGTGCGGGACAGGGGGCCGGCTACGAGCAGTACTTC.

In its sample, this clonotype was seen many times. The CDR3 protein is CASSLVTGGARSNEKLFF. Written as DNA, the CDR3 is TGTGCCAGCAGCCTAGTGACAGGGGGCGCACGTTCCAATGAAAAACTGTTTTTT. This chain links TRBV7-9 with TRBJ1-4; 10 positions match TRBD1. J lost 5 bases, V lost 5 bases, and 14 bases had no gene match. The CDR3 runs 18 residues. CDR1 and CDR2 (germline): SEHNR, FQNEAQ (reference sequence).

This clonotype came up many times. The chain employs TRBV11-2 and TRBJ2-7; tentatively, D is TRBD1 (6 bases). Germline lookup yields CDR1 SGHAT and CDR2 FQNNGV. This CDR3 has 14 amino acids. V lost 5 bases and J lost 4, with 15 bases in between. Written as DNA, the CDR3 is TGTGCCAGCAGCCCAACAATACAGGGATACGAGCAGTACTTC. Amino acid sequence: CASSPTIQGYEQYF.

This clonotype occurred many times. V usage is TRBV11-2 and J usage is TRBJ2-5; D ambiguous. With 5 bases removed from V and 2 bases from J, the gap between germline ends came to 12 bases. Per germline, CDR1 SGHAT and CDR2 FQNNGV. CDR3 length: 14 residues. The CDR3 sequence is CASSLNIAQETQYF. CDR3 DNA: TGTGCCAGCAGCCTAAACATAGCTCAAGAGACCCAGTACTTC.

The chain recombines TRBV20-1 with TRBJ1-6; D gene uncertain. The ends were cut back, 2 bases at V and 5 bases at J, with 13 bases in the middle. Germline assignment: CDR1 DFQATT and CDR2 SNEGSKA (reference sequence). The CDR3 has 15 amino acids. The DNA of the CDR3 is TGCAGTGCTAGACAATTGGGAGGCAATAATTCACCCCTCCACTTT. This gives the protein CSARQLGGNNSPLHF.

This clonotype turned up a few times. The chain carries TRBV28 and TRBJ1-2; D uncertain. V lost 2 bases, J lost 1 base, and 11 bases lay in between. The germline CDR1 and CDR2 sequences are MDHEN and SYDVKM. The CDR3 spans 15 residues. DNA for the CDR3: TGTGCCAGCAGTTTAACGCAGGCGCTTAACTATGGCTACACCTTC. Amino acids: CASSLTQALNYGYTF.

This clonotype was counted ten times or more. The chain uses TRBV5-1 and TRBJ2-7, with 10 bases matching TRBD2. J lost 6 bases, V lost 4 bases, and 7 bases had no gene match. The V gene's germline CDR1 is SGHRS and CDR2 YFSETQ. This CDR3 is 14 amino acids long. The CDR3 sequence is CASSQQSGRGEQYF. The CDR3 DNA reads TGCGCCAGCAGCCAGCAAAGCGGGAGGGGCGAGCAGTACTTC.

This clonotype was recorded many times. The rearrangement links TRBV2 to TRBJ2-3, with D hard to call. The CDR3 is made up of 12 amino acids. The ends were cut back, 7 bases at V and 1 base at J, with 6 bases in the middle. The V gene's germline CDR1 is SNHLY and CDR2 FYNNEI. Here the CDR3 DNA reads TGTGCCAGCAATGCCGGCACAGATACGCAGTATTTT. This encodes CASNAGTDTQYF.

This clonotype was seen many times. This rearrangement joins TRBV7-8 to TRBJ1-5; tentative D call: TRBD1 (5 bases). The CDR3 extends over 14 amino acids. Trimming took 5 bases from V and 4 from J, leaving 12 bases between them. CDR1 and CDR2 from the germline V gene are SGHVS and FQNEAQ. CDR3 bases: TGTGCCAGCAGCGTCCCGGGGGGTAATCAGCCCCAGCATTTT. As protein: CASSVPGGNQPQHF.

The sample holds many counts of this clonotype. This chain joins TRBV28 and TRBJ2-3; D possibly corresponds to TRBD2 (6 bases). Germline loops: CDR1 MDHEN, CDR2 SYDVKM. The CDR3 is 17 amino acids. The ends were cut back, 6 bases at V and 4 bases at J, with 23 bases in the middle. The CDR3 coding sequence is TGTGCCAGCAGCACGACGGGACTCACGACGGTTTCAGATACGCAGTATTTT. Amino acid sequence: CASSTTGLTTVSDTQYF.

This clonotype occurred many times. This rearrangement joins TRBV28 to TRBJ2-7, with D possibly being TRBD1 (5 bases). CDR1 is MDHEN and CDR2 is SYDVKM in the germline V gene. This CDR3 is built from 15 residues. V lost 6 bases to trimming and J lost 2 bases, with 17 bases between them. CDR3 region: CASSPRQTLTYEQYF. CDR3 nucleotides: TGTGCCAGCAGCCCTCGACAGACTCTAACCTACGAGCAGTACTTC.

This clonotype was counted at least ten times. V and J are TRBV10-3 and TRBJ2-5, with D possibly TRBD2 on 5 matching bases. The CDR3 consists of 13 residues. Trimming cost V 5 bases and J 1 base, with 8 bases left between them. Germline CDR1 and CDR2: ENHRY and SYGVKD. The CDR3, as DNA: TGTGCCATCAGTCCCGGGGTCCAAGAGACCCAGTACTTC. It translates to CAISPGVQETQYF.

This clonotype was found many times. J is TRBJ2-5 and V is TRBV2; 8 positions agree with TRBD2. The CDR3 totals 15 residues. The germline gives CDR1 SNHLY, CDR2 FYNNEI. The J segment lost 5 bases and the V segment lost 6 bases, leaving 11 bases of the junction unmatched. The CDR3 here is CASSFRTSTGETQYF. CDR3 DNA: TGTGCCAGCAGCTTTCGGACTAGCACGGGGGAGACCCAGTACTTC.

Details on this clonotype: It may be a read error: a sequence one base away is much more abundant. The conserved phenylalanine or tryptophan normally closing the CDR3 is absent here, so this likely arose from a read error. This chain uses TRBV7-2 with TRBJ1-6; D might be TRBD1 (6 bases). The V gene's germline CDR1 is SGHTA and CDR2 FQGNSA. The CDR3 is 15 amino acids. Trimming pared 6 bases from V and 3 bases from J, leaving 12 bases between. The CDR3 DNA reads as TGTGCCAGCAGTCGGGACATAGGCTATAATTCACCCCTCCACCTT. Residues: CASSRDIGYNSPLHL.

The sample holds one count of this clonotype. This may arise from a read error, as a much more abundant clone is one base away. The chain has TRBV20-1 and TRBJ2-1, with TRBD2 matching 8 bases. Germline assignment: CDR1 DFQATT and CDR2 SNEGSKA (reference sequence). CDR3 length: 16 amino acids. CDR3 sequence: CSARDLSGSSYDEQFF. The DNA of the CDR3 is TGCAGTGCTAGAGATTTGAGCGGGAGCTCCTACGATGAGCAGTTCTTC.

This chain uses TRBV3-1 with TRBJ1-1, with TRBD1 matching over 8 bases. The CDR3 loop spans 17 amino acids. The V gene end was trimmed by 3 bases and the J gene end by 3 bases; junction bases not matched to a gene: 12. The germline CDR1 and CDR2 sequences are LGHDT and YNNKEL (reference sequence). The CDR3 loop reads CASSQEPEGQGDTEAFF. DNA for the CDR3: TGTGCCAGCAGCCAGGAACCAGAAGGACAGGGTGACACTGAAGCTTTCTTT.

The V gene is TRBV7-2, the J gene TRBJ2-4; 9 bases are a match to TRBD1. The CDR3 spans 15 residues. Germline CDR1 SGHTA, CDR2 FQGNSA. The J segment lost 7 bases and the V segment lost 5 bases, leaving 9 bases of the junction unmatched. The CDR3 nucleotides are TGTGCCAGCAGCGCACCCGGGACAGGGAGGAACATTCAGTACTTC. Translating gives CASSAPGTGRNIQYF.

A word on this clonotype: This sequence is one base from a far larger clone and is likely a read error. The chain joins TRBV5-4 to TRBJ2-1, with D perhaps matching TRBD2 (5 bases). Looked up from germline, CDR1 is SGHNT and CDR2 is YYREEE (reference sequence). The CDR3 is made up of 17 amino acids. DNA of the CDR3: TGTGCCAGCAGCTTGGGGCTAGCCTCGAGCTCCTGCAATGAGCAGTTCTTC. Its protein is CASSLGLASSSCNEQFF.

This clonotype was seen more than once but under ten times. The chain is built from TRBV29-1 and TRBJ1-1; no reliable D call. This CDR3 region has 13 residues. Germline V gene sequence: CDR1 SQVTM, CDR2 ANQGSEA. The V end lost 2 bases, the J end lost 0 bases, and 7 bases lay between the germline ends. The DNA for the CDR3 is TGCAGCGTTGAAAAGGGCTTGAACACTGAAGCTTTCTTT. This sequence encodes CSVEKGLNTEAFF.

The sample holds a few counts of this clonotype. The V call is TRBV4-2, the J call TRBJ1-2, with D possibly TRBD1 on 5 matching bases. Trimming took off 0 bases at V and 3 bases at J, with 8 bases between the two ends. The CDR3 extends over 14 amino acids. CDR1 and CDR2 from the germline V gene are LGHNA and YNFKEQ. CDR3 sequence: CASSQERGDYGYTF. The CDR3 nucleotides read TGTGCCAGCAGCCAAGAGAGGGGCGACTATGGCTACACCTTC.

This clonotype was observed a handful of times. The chain couples TRBV20-1 to TRBJ1-2; tentatively, D is TRBD1 (5 bases). Trimming stripped 0 bases from V and 3 bases from J, with 14 bases between. The V gene's germline CDR1 is DFQATT and CDR2 SNEGSKA (reference sequence). This CDR3 contains 15 residues. In DNA form, the CDR3 reads TGCAGTGCTAGAGATCGAGGGGCAGGGCACTATGGCTACACCTTC. Amino acid sequence: CSARDRGAGHYGYTF.

The rearrangement links TRBV19 to TRBJ1-1, with D uncertain. There are 15 residues in the CDR3. Germline CDR1 LNHDA, CDR2 SQIVND (reference sequence). V was clipped by 3 bases and J by 6 bases, with 17 bases between them. The CDR3 DNA reads as TGTGCCAGTAGTATGGAGCTCGGCGGTGGGTCTGAAGCTTTCTTT. This translates into CASSMELGGGSEAFF.

This clonotype was counted at least ten times. This chain joins TRBV28 and TRBJ1-3; TRBD1 aligns across 9 bases. Germline CDR1 MDHEN, CDR2 SYDVKM. With 6 bases clipped from V and 2 bases from J, the junction kept 5 bases outside the gene matches. The CDR3 extends over 15 amino acids. CDR3 sequence reads: CASRATGGAGNTIYF. The CDR3 DNA reads as TGTGCCAGCAGAGCGACAGGGGGGGCTGGAAACACCATATATTTT.

This clonotype appeared many times. V gene TRBV7-2 combines with J gene TRBJ2-1, with 8 bases aligning to TRBD2. This CDR3 is 14 amino acids long. Trimming at V came to 7 bases and at J to 7 bases, leaving 9 bases not matched to a gene. Germline-derived CDR1 and CDR2 are SGHTA and FQGNSA. The CDR3 loop reads CASKPGGGGNEQFF. The CDR3, as DNA: TGTGCCAGCAAACCCGGGGGGGGCGGAAATGAGCAGTTCTTC. Looking up the rest from reference TRBV7-2 and TRBJ2-1 gives the full variable domain: GAGVSQSPSNKVTEKGKDVELRCDPISGHTALYWYRQSLGQGLEFLIYFQGNSAPDKSGLPSDRFSAERTGGSVSTLTIQRTQQEDSAVYLCASKPGGGGNEQFFGPGTRLTVL.

J is TRBJ2-4 and V is TRBV12-3 or TRBV12-4, with D possibly called TRBD1 or TRBD2 (5 bases each). There are 15 residues in the CDR3. V was trimmed by 5 bases and J by 8 bases, leaving 19 bases between them. The CDR3 nucleotides read TGTGCCAGCAGTGCCCAGGGACCGGCGTACCACATTCAGTACTTC. It encodes CASSAQGPAYHIQYF.

This clonotype was counted ten times or more. The genes are TRBV6-2 or TRBV6-3 and TRBJ1-5, with a tentative D call TRBD1 (5 bases). CDR1 and CDR2 (germline): MNHEY, SVGEGT. V was shortened by 6 bases and J by 0 bases, with 27 bases between the two germline ends. The CDR3 has 20 residues. The CDR3 DNA reads TGTGCCAGCAGCTACAAACCCGGGGGAGCCGGACGTTATAGCAATCAGCCCCAGCATTTT. Amino acid sequence: CASSYKPGGAGRYSNQPQHF.